Following are 14 T cell receptor beta chains from one sample sequenced in a study of blood T cell repertoires in COVID-19. The data were produced by immunoSEQ multiplex PCR, yet TCRdb's version contains in-frame clones alone and is incomplete. The table includes about 400,000 clones, roughly 87% detected once. Sequencing was done on a sample of PBMCs or T cells enriched from blood (not recorded which). All receptors come from a woman in her thirties or forties with acute COVID-19.

The chain joins TRBV9 to TRBJ1-2, with D perhaps TRBD1 (5 bases). Germline assignment: CDR1 SGDLS and CDR2 YYNGEE. The CDR3 loop spans 12 amino acids. V was cut by 5 bases and J by 7 bases, with 12 bases left in between. As DNA, the CDR3 is TGTGCCAGCAGTAACCAGGGTCTTGGCTACACCTTC. It specifies CASSNQGLGYTF.

This chain connects TRBV7-2 to TRBJ2-7, with TRBD1 identical over 8 bases. The trim removed 7 bases at V and 2 bases at J, leaving 7 bases unmatched. The V gene's germline CDR1 is SGHTA and CDR2 FQGNSA. The CDR3 runs 14 residues. DNA of the CDR3: TGTGCCAGCACCCGCAGACAGGGGCCCTACGAGCAGTACTTC. It translates to CASTRRQGPYEQYF.

V is TRBV18 and J is TRBJ2-1; TRBD2 is a possible D gene (7 bases). The germline V gene has CDR1 KGHSH and CDR2 LQKENI. V was shortened by 4 bases and J by 8 bases, with 15 bases between the two germline ends. CDR3 length equals 14 residues. CDR3 coding DNA: TGTGCCAGCTCACTCTCCGGGGGGCCTTATGAGCAGTTCTTC. Its translation is CASSLSGGPYEQFF.

This clone turned up a few times. Different DNA sequences within this sample yield the same CDR3. This chain uses TRBV19 with TRBJ1-3, with D maybe TRBD1 (6 bases). This CDR3 is built from 15 residues. Trimming removed 4 bases from V and 0 bases from J, with 10 bases in between. Germline values: CDR1 LNHDA, CDR2 SQIVND (reference sequence). CDR3: CASSNYRDSGNTIYF. CDR3 DNA: TGTGCCAGTAGTAACTACAGGGACTCTGGAAACACCATATATTTT.

The V and J genes are TRBV12-3 or TRBV12-4 and TRBJ2-7; unclear D gene. The CDR3 contains 12 residues. V dropped 3 bases and J dropped 3 bases, with 6 bases sitting between them. DNA for the CDR3: TGTGCCAGCAGTTTTAACGGCTACGAGCAGTACTTC. Translating gives CASSFNGYEQYF.

V usage is TRBV3-1 (or the pseudogene TRBV3-2) and J usage is TRBJ1-1; 9 nucleotides line up with TRBD1. CDR3 length: 13 amino acids. The germline CDR1 and CDR2 sequences are LGHDT and YNNKEL (reference sequence). After removal of 3 bases from V and 11 bases from J, the junction contained 7 bases not matched to a gene. This CDR3 reads CASSHLGQGQAFF. The DNA for the CDR3 is TGTGCCAGCAGCCACCTGGGACAGGGACAGGCTTTCTTT.

The chain has TRBV25-1 and TRBJ1-1, with unresolved D. Germline-derived CDR1 and CDR2 are MGHDK and SYGVNS. The CDR3 totals 13 residues. V gave up 8 bases and J gave up 1 base, with 11 bases separating them. The CDR3 region has the DNA TGTGCCAGCCGAAAACGGGGGAACACTGAAGCTTTCTTT. Translated: CASRKRGNTEAFF. The whole variable domain, filled in from reference TRBV25-1 and TRBJ1-1, reads EADIYQTPRYLVIGTGKKITLECSQTMGHDKMYWYQQDPGMELHLIHYSYGVNSTEKGDLSSESTVSRIRTEHFPLTLESARPSHTSQYLCASRKRGNTEAFFGQGTRLTVV.

The V and J genes are TRBV29-1 and TRBJ1-3, with D perhaps matching TRBD1 (5 bases). Germline loops: CDR1 SQVTM, CDR2 ANQGSEA. The CDR3 is made up of 13 amino acids. The V gene lost 6 bases and the J gene lost 3 bases, with 12 bases spanning the gap. The CDR3 spells CSVRSGLGNTIYF. The CDR3 bases are TGCAGCGTAAGATCGGGACTTGGAAACACCATATATTTT.

This clone appeared once. The chain carries TRBV15 and TRBJ2-2; TRBD2 is a possible D gene (6 bases). Germline values: CDR1 LNHNV, CDR2 YYDKDF (reference sequence). V gave up 8 bases and J gave up 4 bases, with 20 bases separating them. The length of the CDR3 is 16 residues. The CDR3 DNA is TGTGCCACCGAACCTCGCGGAGGGCTCGGCACCGGGGAGCTGTTTTTT. This codes for CATEPRGGLGTGELFF. The full variable domain, rest sourced from reference TRBV15 and TRBJ2-2, is DAMVIQNPRYQVTQFGKPVTLSCSQTLNHNVMYWYQQKSSQAPKLLFHYYDKDFNNEADTPDNFQSRRPNTSFCFLDIRSPGLGDTAMYLCATEPRGGLGTGELFFGEGSRLTVL.

The V call is TRBV11-2, the J call TRBJ1-5; the D gene is possibly TRBD1 (5 bases). Germline CDR1 reads SGHAT; CDR2 reads FQNNGV. V lost 5 bases and J 1 base, leaving 12 bases between the germline ends. The CDR3 sequence is 15 residues long. The DNA of the CDR3 is TGTGCCAGCAGCCCCGGACCAGGGAGCAATCAGCCCCAGCATTTT. Its protein product is CASSPGPGSNQPQHF.

J is TRBJ2-7 and V is TRBV30, with D perhaps matching TRBD2 (6 bases). Germline loops: CDR1 GTSNPN, CDR2 SVGIG (reference sequence). This CDR3 is 13 amino acids long. Trimming removed 0 bases at V and 5 bases at J, with 11 bases between. CDR3 in DNA: TGTGCCTGGAGTGTCGGAGGGTCCCACGAGCAGTACTTC. Protein product: CAWSVGGSHEQYF.

The rearrangement uses TRBV6-5 and TRBJ1-1; the match to TRBD1 covers 7 bases. Losses at the gene ends were 0 bases for V and 1 base for J; bases not matched to a gene: 2. The CDR3 sequence is 15 residues long. Germline CDR1 reads MNHEY; CDR2 reads SVGAGI. CDR3 nucleotide sequence: TGTGCCAGCAGTTACTCGGGACAGCAGAACACTGAAGCTTTCTTT. Translating gives CASSYSGQQNTEAFF.

The chain recombines TRBV6-6 with TRBJ1-1; weak D call: TRBD1 (6 bases). Germline V gene sequence: CDR1 MNHNY, CDR2 SVGAGI (reference sequence). Trimming removed 4 bases from V and 0 bases from J, with 12 bases in between. The CDR3 is 15 residues long. CDR3 in amino acids: CASSSYRVVNTEAFF. In DNA form, the CDR3 reads TGTGCCAGCAGTTCATACAGGGTGGTGAACACTGAAGCTTTCTTT.

The chain carries TRBV2 and TRBJ2-5; 11 bases fit TRBD1. CDR3 size: 14 residues. Trimming cost V 7 bases and J 4 bases; bases outside gene matches: 5. From germline, CDR1 is SNHLY and CDR2 FYNNEI. The CDR3 DNA is TGTGCCAGCAATCCCGGGACAGGGGGAGAGACCCAGTACTTC. Protein product: CASNPGTGGETQYF.